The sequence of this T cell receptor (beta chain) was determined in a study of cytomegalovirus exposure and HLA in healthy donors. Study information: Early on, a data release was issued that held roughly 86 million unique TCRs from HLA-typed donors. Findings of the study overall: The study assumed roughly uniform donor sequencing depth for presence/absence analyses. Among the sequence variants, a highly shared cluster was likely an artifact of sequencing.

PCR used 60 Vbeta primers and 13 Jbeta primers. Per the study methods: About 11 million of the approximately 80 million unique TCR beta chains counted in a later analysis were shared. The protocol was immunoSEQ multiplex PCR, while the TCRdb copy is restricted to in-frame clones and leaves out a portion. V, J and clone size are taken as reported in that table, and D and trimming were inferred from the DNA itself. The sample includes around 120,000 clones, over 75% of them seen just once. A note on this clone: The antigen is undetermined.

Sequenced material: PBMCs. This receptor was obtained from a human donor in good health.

The CDR3 bases are TGTGCCAGCAAAGACGCACAGGGGGCTGAAGCTTTCTTT. This gives the protein CASKDAQGAEAFF. This chain uses TRBV6-1 with TRBJ1-1, with TRBD1 matching over 8 bases. V shed 7 bases and J 6 bases; nucleotides not matched to a gene: 7. CDR1 MNHNS and CDR2 SASEGT come from the germline V gene. CDR3 length: 13 residues.